This TCR beta chain is drawn from a study of CD8+ T cells in alopecia areata. J gave up 4 bases and V 7 bases, and 12 bases lay outside the gene matches. The germline V gene encodes CDR1 LNHDA and CDR2 SQIVND (reference sequence). The CDR3 is 15 amino acids. Extracted RNA was reverse transcribed into cDNA, the sequencing template. Profiling relied on immunoSEQ multiplex PCR, and the TCRdb table lists in-frame clones only, not all of them. The sample carries some 56,000 clones, roughly 96% recorded once. The sequenced sample was CD8+ T cells sorted from blood, obtained at week 0. J is TRBJ1-1 and V is TRBV19; TRBD1 matches at 7 bases. The sequence derives from a human donor with alopecia areata. CDR3 loop: CASKKSPTGLTEAFF. The CDR3 DNA sequence: TGTGCCAGTAAGAAAAGTCCGACAGGGCTCACTGAAGCTTTCTTT.